This T cell receptor (beta chain) comes out of a study of shared clonotypes between healthy human individuals. Whole-study context: Three plates each covered CD4 naive and memory; CD8 naive two, CD8 memory one.

Genomic DNA from each subset was divided evenly over several immunoSEQ plates. Clones were read by immunoSEQ multiplex PCR, and TCRdb kept only the in-frame ones, dropping some. The table has some 360,000 clones, around four fifths seen once; the top ten hold under 11%. With respect to this clone: A far bigger clonotype differs at one base, so this is likely a read error.

Germline loops: CDR1 SGHRS, CDR2 YFSETQ. The CDR3 extends over 16 amino acids. This chain joins TRBV5-1 and TRBJ2-2, with D possibly TRBD2 on 6 matching bases. This TCR was recovered from a man younger than 45 in good health. Sequenced sample: memory CD4+ T cells sorted from blood. Subset defined: CD45RA-negative fraction. The CDR3 reads CAGSLPGGPHTGELFF. The CDR3 DNA reads TGCGCCGGCAGCTTGCCAGGAGGGCCCCACACCGGGGAGCTGTTTTTT.